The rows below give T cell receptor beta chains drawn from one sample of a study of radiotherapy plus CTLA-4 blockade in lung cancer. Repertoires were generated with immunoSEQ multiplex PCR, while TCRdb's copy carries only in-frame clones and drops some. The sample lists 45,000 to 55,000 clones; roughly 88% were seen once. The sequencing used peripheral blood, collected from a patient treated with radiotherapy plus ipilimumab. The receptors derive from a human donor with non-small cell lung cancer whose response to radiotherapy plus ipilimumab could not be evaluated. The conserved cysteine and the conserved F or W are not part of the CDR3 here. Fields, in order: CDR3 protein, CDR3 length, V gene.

CDR3 protein: ASSTCREWVSYYEQY
CDR3 length: 15
V gene: TRBV21-1

CDR3 protein: ASSIRGKRVATNEKLF
CDR3 length: 16
V gene: TRBV19

CDR3 protein: ASKPALEETQY
CDR3 length: 11
V gene: TRBV2

CDR3 protein: ASIGGGDGYT
CDR3 length: 10
V gene: TRBV28

CDR3 protein: ASSYSFRVQGYEQY
CDR3 length: 14
V gene: TRBV6-5

CDR3 protein: ASSLGQALRGALH
CDR3 length: 13
V gene: TRBV6-5

CDR3 protein: ASSNLEGKQY
CDR3 length: 10
V gene: TRBV10-2

CDR3 protein: ASSDGTVPYGYT
CDR3 length: 12
V gene: TRBV9

CDR3 protein: ASRTGSNTEAF
CDR3 length: 11
V gene: TRBV5-4

CDR3 protein: ASRPTPGGGEYGYT
CDR3 length: 14
V gene: TRBV11-2

CDR3 protein: ASSGGSIGANVLT
CDR3 length: 13
V gene: TRBV28

CDR3 protein: ASSYQGGSGEKLF
CDR3 length: 13
V gene: TRBV6-5

CDR3 protein: ASSPTKRGYTGELF
CDR3 length: 14
V gene: TRBV4-3

CDR3 protein: ASSFRQGARADTQY
CDR3 length: 14
V gene: TRBV28

CDR3 protein: ASSSTSGRAGEQF
CDR3 length: 13
V gene: TRBV5-1

CDR3 protein: ASGFRDRNTEAF
CDR3 length: 12
V gene: TRBV12-5

CDR3 protein: ASRWTRETQY
CDR3 length: 10
V gene: TRBV2

CDR3 protein: ASSPRQGAATEAF
CDR3 length: 13
V gene: TRBV9

CDR3 protein: ASSRTRDGGATNEKLF
CDR3 length: 16
V gene: TRBV25-1

CDR3 protein: ASSGAARGNSPLH
CDR3 length: 13
V gene: TRBV5-4

CDR3 protein: ASSVNRVQETQY
CDR3 length: 12
V gene: TRBV6-1

CDR3 protein: AIRNGSSYEQY
CDR3 length: 11
V gene: TRBV10-3

CDR3 protein: ASSFGGLSSYEQY
CDR3 length: 13
V gene: TRBV28

CDR3 protein: ASSYDRGPDLT
CDR3 length: 11
V gene: TRBV18

CDR3 protein: ASSSGLPHSYNEQF
CDR3 length: 14
V gene: TRBV27

CDR3 protein: ASSTYRERGNQPQH
CDR3 length: 14
V gene: TRBV19

CDR3 protein: ASSHFRNEQF
CDR3 length: 10
V gene: TRBV11-2

CDR3 protein: ASDRDLAGRSSTDTQY
CDR3 length: 16
V gene: TRBV28

CDR3 protein: ASSLQGKERSWT
CDR3 length: 12
V gene: TRBV27

CDR3 protein: ASSREAGQPQH
CDR3 length: 11
V gene: TRBV6-4

CDR3 protein: AISEEIWTEAF
CDR3 length: 11
V gene: TRBV10-3

CDR3 protein: ASSLGVRSVYGYT
CDR3 length: 13
V gene: TRBV7-2

CDR3 protein: ASSPRSGVDFSGNTIY
CDR3 length: 16
V gene: TRBV18

CDR3 protein: ASSSSDRADNSPLH
CDR3 length: 14
V gene: TRBV6-5

CDR3 protein: ASSDEPTGEKLF
CDR3 length: 12
V gene: TRBV25-1

CDR3 protein: ASSKVGQNRDSNEKLF
CDR3 length: 16
V gene: TRBV21-1

CDR3 protein: ASSLRGAGTGELF
CDR3 length: 13
V gene: TRBV7-2

CDR3 protein: ASSPSRGSNQPQH
CDR3 length: 13
V gene: TRBV7-2

CDR3 protein: ASSYSDSLNTGELF
CDR3 length: 14
V gene: TRBV7-9

CDR3 protein: ASSPDRATYEQY
CDR3 length: 12
V gene: TRBV11-2

CDR3 protein: ASSVTGERTYEQY
CDR3 length: 13
V gene: TRBV9